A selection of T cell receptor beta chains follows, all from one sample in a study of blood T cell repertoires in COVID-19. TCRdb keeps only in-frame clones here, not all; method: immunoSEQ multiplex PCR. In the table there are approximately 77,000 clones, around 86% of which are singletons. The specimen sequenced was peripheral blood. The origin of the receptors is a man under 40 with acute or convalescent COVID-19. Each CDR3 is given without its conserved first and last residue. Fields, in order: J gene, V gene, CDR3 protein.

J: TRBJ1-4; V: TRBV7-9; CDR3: ASSVGQGFEKLF
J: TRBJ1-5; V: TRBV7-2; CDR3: ASSSRQNQPQH
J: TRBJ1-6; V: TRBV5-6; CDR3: ASSLYGPRVYSPLH
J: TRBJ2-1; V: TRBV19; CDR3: ANRDRHNEQF
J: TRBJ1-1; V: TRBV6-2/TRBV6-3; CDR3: ASSRSRVNTEAF
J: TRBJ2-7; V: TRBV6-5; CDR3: ASSYGGDSYEQY
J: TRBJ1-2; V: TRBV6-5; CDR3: ASNPGTVNYGYT
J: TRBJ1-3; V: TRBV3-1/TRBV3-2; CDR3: ASSHWEVHGNTIY
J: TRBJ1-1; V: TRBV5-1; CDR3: ASSLTGSNTEAF
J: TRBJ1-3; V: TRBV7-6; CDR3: ASSKRTGGYLGGNTIY
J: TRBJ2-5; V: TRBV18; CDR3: ASSPGTTEGTQY